This TCR beta chain was observed in a study of T cell responses to AZD1222 COVID-19 vaccine. Study findings and constraints: Spike-wide coverage was observed for vaccine-associated CD4 TCRs, with dominant responses at 160-218 and 743-854. Receipt of two AZD1222 doses was followed by a rise in Spike-specific TCR breadth and depth. All repertoire sampling was performed exclusively after the peak T cell response. Reportedly, close to half of spike-specific TCRs are directed against unmutated variant regions.

About this clone: Its antigen remains unidentified.

The V segment lost 6 bases and the J segment 7 bases; nucleotides outside the gene matches: 8. The CDR3 consists of 14 residues. Germline CDR1 reads SGHNT; CDR2 reads YYREEE (reference sequence). TCRdb's copy holds only in-frame clones and misses some; the assay was immunoSEQ multiplex PCR. The data contain about 110,000 clones, 85% to 95% of them singletons. This sequence was found in an adult who received the AZD1222 COVID-19 vaccine. The chain combines TRBV5-4 with TRBJ2-3, with TRBD1 matching over 10 bases. The sample consisted of peripheral blood, taken 28 days after the second AZD1222 dose. The CDR3 sequence is CASTPGQGTHTQYF. Written as DNA, the CDR3 is TGTGCCAGCACCCCGGGACAGGGGACGCATACGCAGTATTTT.